The clone carrying this T cell receptor (beta chain) has just a few counts. V dropped 4 bases and J dropped 2 bases, with 7 bases sitting between them. In germline, CDR1 is SGHRS, CDR2 YFSETQ. CDR3 length equals 13 residues. This specimen comes from a study of blood T cells in healthy people across ages. PCR was performed a second time for about 7 to 12 cycles using a sample-barcoded 5' primer and a J-beta primer mix. Via MiXCR, TCRdb re-called the 5' RACE reads, giving one row per CDR3 protein. The sample includes hundreds of thousands of distinct CDR3 sequences, about 25% of them seen just once. The same data also went into a second study, on T cells of mothers and their children.

This sequence joins TRBV5-1 and TRBJ1-3; no clear D gene. This TCR derives from a boy younger than 18 in good health. The sample consisted of blood. The CDR3 DNA is TGCGCCAGCAGCCTGGAGGCTGGAAACACCATATATTTT. It specifies CASSLEAGNTIYF.